This TCR beta chain was captured in a study of T-cell reconstitution after alpha-beta-depleted transplantation in children. This clonotype was recorded many times. With V trimmed by 3 bases and J by 8 bases, 5 bases remained unmatched. The CDR3 contains 14 residues. Germline loops: CDR1 LGHNA, CDR2 YSLEER. Unique molecular identifiers were used to barcode this TCRbeta library. One entry per CDR3 protein results from TCRdb running MiXCR on the PCR reads. The sample carries 490,000 or so distinct CDR3 sequences, roughly an eighth recorded once. The V and J genes are TRBV4-3 and TRBJ2-1, with TRBD2 matching 9 bases. Sequences were derived from PBMCs from the stem cell graft donor, sampled from the stem cell graft. This sequence originates from a human donor who donated a stem cell graft to a child with combined immunodeficiency. The CDR3 loop reads CASSHLAGYDEQFF. Written as DNA, the CDR3 is TGCGCCAGCAGCCATCTAGCGGGATATGATGAGCAGTTCTTC.